This TCR beta chain was obtained from a study of T cell responses to AZD1222 COVID-19 vaccine. Whole-study results and caveats: Within unmutated variant regions lay the reported targets of nearly half of spike-specific TCRs. Baseline seropositives among AZD1222 recipients totaled only five or six. Vaccine-associated CD4 TCRs spanned spike, dominant at 160-218 and 743-854.

This clone was found a few times. What it binds is unknown. Assay used: immunoSEQ multiplex PCR; TCRdb lists only in-frame clones, some missing. The sample shows some 64,000 clones, about 70% of them seen only once. Trimming left V 4 bases short and J 0 bases short, with 8 bases between. The CDR3 runs to 14 residues. The germline CDR1 and CDR2 sequences are SGHDN and FVKESK. This sequence originates from an adult in good health. This specimen consisted of peripheral blood, obtained on day 0 of AZD1222 vaccination. V is TRBV14 and J is TRBJ2-3; D remains unclear. DNA of the CDR3: TGTGCCAGCAGCCCTGAGCTTAGCACAGATACGCAGTATTTT. It encodes CASSPELSTDTQYF. Based on the CDR3 plus reference TRBV14 and TRBJ2-3, the full variable domain is EAGVTQFPSHSVIEKGQTVTLRCDPISGHDNLYWYRRVMGKEIKFLLHFVKESKQDESGMPNNRFLAERTGGTYSTLKVQPAELEDSGVYFCASSPELSTDTQYFGPGTRLTVL.